This T cell receptor (beta chain) comes out of a study of low-dose radiotherapy and immunotherapy resistance in tumors. From germline, CDR1 is SNHLY and CDR2 FYNNEI. CDR3 length: 16 amino acids. The V gene lost 2 bases and the J gene lost 0 bases, with 11 bases spanning the gap. TRAV- and TRBV-specific primers, spanning alpha and beta chains, primed first-strand cDNA. TCR amplification ran roughly 20 PCR cycles using constant-region and V-primer adapter primers. TCRdb re-called the reads with MiXCR, one entry per CDR3 protein. The sample contains some 13,000 distinct CDR3 sequences, about 74% of which appear only once.

This TCR came from a human donor with advanced metastatic prostate, ovarian, gallbladder or colorectal cancer (not recorded which). This table probably holds off-target reads from a library built for another chain. The V call is TRBV2, the J call TRBJ2-4; a possible D gene is TRBD2 (5 bases). The chain's CDR3 is CASSEMYGVAKNIQYF. CDR3 sequence (DNA): TGTGCCAGCAGTGAAATGTACGGGGTAGCCAAAAACATTCAGTACTTC.